This TCR beta chain was observed in a study of CD8+CD57+ T cells in acquired aplastic anemia. For the study at large: The study obtained an average of around 3.4 ug of DNA from sorted CD4+ and CD8+ cells. Regarding the study as a whole: Common to patients and controls were around 30 CD8+ CDR3 sequences.

This clonotype was detected ten times or more. Its matching antigen is unknown. The authors sequenced patients whose flow cytometry had shown CD8+CD57+ cell expansion. With no exception, the patients had severe acquired aplastic anemia. Patients had not yet gotten any therapy when their blood was taken for sampling. The CDR3 runs 17 residues. From germline, CDR1 is SEHNR and CDR2 FQNEAQ (reference sequence). With 3 bases clipped from V and 3 bases from J, the junction kept 13 bases outside the gene matches. Investigators profiled TCR beta VDJ and CDR3 from genomic DNA template. TCRdb reprocessed the reads with MiXCR, giving one entry per CDR3 protein. The table lists about 220,000 distinct CDR3 sequences, more than 40% of them singletons.

Material for sequencing was sorted CD4+, CD8+, or CD8+CD57+ T cells (not recorded which) from PBMCs. The TCR was taken from a human donor with aplastic anemia. This chain links TRBV7-9 with TRBJ2-7; 8 bases are a match to TRBD1. The CDR3 DNA sequence: TGTGCCAGCAGCTTTCCTTCTGGCGCAGGGGGCAGCTACGAGCAGTACTTC. Translating it yields CASSFPSGAGGSYEQYF.